Listed below are T cell receptor beta chains from one sample, sequenced in a study of shared clonotypes between healthy human individuals. Libraries were prepared by immunoSEQ multiplex PCR; TCRdb keeps only in-frame clonotypes and omits some of them. The table has roughly 720,000 clones, less than 95% seen once. Sequenced input: memory CD8+ T cells from PBMCs. Every receptor here comes from a young man in good health. Some clones in this sample may be carry-over from other donors' samples. Both conserved end residues are trimmed from each CDR3. Fields, in order: J gene, V gene, clone size, CDR3 protein. A clone size is listed for some rows: how often the clone was seen (once, few, many), or a class if it is expanded.

TRBJ2-7	TRBV27	NA	ASSLGPWSSYEQY
TRBJ2-3	TRBV19	NA	ASSTRVTDTQY
TRBJ2-7	TRBV6-1	NA	ASSESRRGYEQY
TRBJ1-1	TRBV27	few	ASSLGDRTEAF
TRBJ1-3	TRBV5-1	NA	ASSLGGGSGNTIY
TRBJ2-3	TRBV12-5	NA	ASGSTSGRAHHTQY
TRBJ2-3	TRBV7-9	NA	ASRDSGDETDTQY
TRBJ2-1	TRBV10-3	NA	AISGERGAYNEQF
TRBJ1-2	TRBV29-1	NA	SVEGLDGYT
TRBJ1-4	TRBV7-9	NA	ASNPMGHNEKLF
TRBJ2-7	TRBV19	NA	ASTPRETPYEQY
TRBJ2-1	TRBV30	NA	AWGIAGVTEQF
TRBJ1-2	TRBV5-1	once	ASSLLTGYGYT
TRBJ2-3	TRBV10-3	NA	AISVSAAASGRTSTDTQY
TRBJ2-7	TRBV7-9	NA	ASSSVTHDYEQY
TRBJ2-3	TRBV13	NA	ASSLGMEQITDTQY
TRBJ2-3	TRBV10-3	NA	AISESGLAVSTDTQY
TRBJ2-7	TRBV11-2	NA	ASSSRGRAYEQY
TRBJ1-4	TRBV5-5	NA	ASSPADRANEKLF
TRBJ2-1	TRBV5-6	NA	ASSSGWSGRGKDNEQF
TRBJ1-3	TRBV7-2	NA	ASSLGERNTIY
TRBJ2-1	TRBV14	NA	ASSQEWTGWSEQF
TRBJ2-2	TRBV2	NA	ASVEGPGGTGELF
TRBJ2-7	TRBV27	NA	ASSLSYEQY
TRBJ2-1	TRBV5-1	NA	ASRQLAASYNEQF
TRBJ2-3	TRBV7-7	NA	ASSNFPGGTDTQY
TRBJ2-7	TRBV5-6	NA	ASSLAQGRHEQY
TRBJ2-7	TRBV19	NA	ASSPSGSVYEQY
TRBJ2-4	TRBV4-1	NA	ASSQGFPGAKNIQY
TRBJ2-3	TRBV9	NA	ASQPGRTPFTDTQY
TRBJ2-7	TRBV5-8	NA	ASSFTVDEQY